The 20 T cell receptor beta chains in this list originate from one sample, sequenced in a study of cytomegalovirus exposure and HLA in healthy donors. It was with 60 Vbeta and 13 Jbeta primers that the PCR ran. Profiled with immunoSEQ multiplex PCR; TCRdb holds only in-frame clones, not every one. Of 200,000 to 250,000 clones listed, just under 70% were seen once; the top ten hold 2.6%. The sequencing input was PBMCs. Every receptor here comes from a man in his forties in good health and CMV-seropositive.

This clone was counted once. J is TRBJ2-3 and V is TRBV19; 8 bases match TRBD1. This CDR3 has 15 amino acids. Germline loops: CDR1 LNHDA, CDR2 SQIVND (reference sequence). Trimming removed 5 bases from V and 0 bases from J; junction bases left unmatched: 4. CDR3 loop: CASSADRVSTDTQYF. The CDR3 DNA reads as TGTGCCAGTAGTGCGGACAGGGTCAGCACAGATACGCAGTATTTT.

The chain joins TRBV5-5 to TRBJ2-5; D perhaps matches TRBD2 (6 bases). Germline V gene data show CDR1 as SGHKS and CDR2 as YYEKEE (reference sequence). V lost 4 bases and J 3 bases, leaving 10 bases between the germline ends. CDR3 length: 13 amino acids. The CDR3 bases are TGTGCCAGCAGCCTGCGACTAGAAGAGACCCAGTACTTC. This sequence encodes CASSLRLEETQYF.

In this sample, this clone turned up a few times. The chain combines TRBV6-6 with TRBJ2-7; 10 bases agree with TRBD1. Germline values: CDR1 MNHNY, CDR2 SVGAGI (reference sequence). There are 12 residues in the CDR3. J lost 12 bases, V lost 4 bases, and 6 bases had no gene match. The CDR3 loop is CASSWDRGSMYF. CDR3 bases: TGTGCCAGCAGTTGGGACAGGGGATCCATGTACTTC.

The chain recombines TRBV11-2 with TRBJ2-7; no clear D. The CDR3 is 13 amino acids. CDR1 is SGHAT and CDR2 is FQNNGV in the germline V gene. The V gene lost 5 bases and the J gene lost 0 bases, with 8 bases spanning the gap. CDR3 in DNA: TGTGCCAGCAGCCCTATAAACTCCTACGAGCAGTACTTC. It encodes CASSPINSYEQYF.

V usage is TRBV10-2 and J usage is TRBJ2-5, with 11 bases aligning to TRBD2. Germline CDR1 is WSHSY and CDR2 is SAAADI. V dropped 8 bases and J dropped 1; count of bases not matched to a gene: 3. This CDR3 is built from 14 residues. CDR3 loop: CASVLAGGQETQYF. The CDR3 coding sequence is TGCGCCAGCGTCCTAGCGGGGGGCCAAGAGACCCAGTACTTC.

V usage is TRBV6-1 and J usage is TRBJ2-1, with 10 bases identical to TRBD2. The CDR3 has 18 amino acids. CDR1 and CDR2 (germline): MNHNS, SASEGT. With V trimmed by 2 bases and J by 7 bases, 14 bases remained unmatched. This chain's CDR3 is CASSELPAGGASWNEQFF. CDR3 DNA: TGTGCCAGCAGTGAACTCCCAGCGGGGGGGGCCTCGTGGAATGAGCAGTTCTTC.

A few counts support this clone. This chain connects TRBV4-1 to TRBJ2-1, with TRBD1 matching 8 bases. The CDR3 is 15 amino acids. CDR1 and CDR2 from the germline V gene are MGHRA and YSYEKL. V was pared by 3 bases and J by 6 bases, with 7 bases of the junction left unmatched. This CDR3 is CASSHVGQGPNEQFF. DNA of the CDR3: TGCGCCAGCAGCCACGTTGGACAGGGCCCCAATGAGCAGTTCTTC.

This clone was detected once. The rearrangement uses TRBV5-1 and TRBJ2-2; 9 nucleotides match TRBD1. CDR1 SGHRS and CDR2 YFSETQ come from the germline V gene. The CDR3 covers 16 residues. Trimming cost V 3 bases and J 2 bases; bases outside gene matches: 5. The CDR3 DNA reads as TGCGCCAGCAGCTCCGGACAGGGGACTAACACCGGGGAGCTGTTTTTT. The encoded protein is CASSSGQGTNTGELFF.

This clone occurred a few times. The rearrangement links TRBV4-3 to TRBJ2-7; 7 bases match TRBD2. Trimming cost V 4 bases and J 4 bases; bases outside gene matches: 13. The CDR3 sequence is 16 residues long. The germline gives CDR1 LGHNA, CDR2 YSLEER. CDR3 residues: CASSPGGSGLLYEQYF. The CDR3 DNA is TGCGCCAGCAGCCCGGGGGGTTCGGGACTTTTATACGAGCAGTACTTC.

This sequence joins TRBV28 and TRBJ2-4; D not resolved. Germline V CDR1 and CDR2: MDHEN, SYDVKM. Trimming pared 4 bases from V and 7 bases from J, leaving 17 bases between. CDR3 length: 15 residues. This CDR3 is CASSSMTDARNIQYF. The CDR3, as DNA: TGTGCCAGCAGTTCCATGACCGATGCGAGGAACATTCAGTACTTC.

This chain joins TRBV29-1 and TRBJ2-2, with 9 nucleotides matching TRBD1. Germline loops: CDR1 SQVTM, CDR2 ANQGSEA. The CDR3 consists of 14 residues. V gave up 7 bases and J gave up 2 bases; unmatched junction bases: 5. CDR3 DNA sequence: TGCAGCGCAACACAGGGGGCAAACACCGGGGAGCTGTTTTTT. It is translated as CSATQGANTGELFF.

This clone was counted only a few times. V usage is TRBV19 and J usage is TRBJ1-1, with 9 bases that match TRBD1. The length of the CDR3 is 14 residues. Trimming removed 6 bases from V and 4 bases from J; junction bases left unmatched: 6. Germline values: CDR1 LNHDA, CDR2 SQIVND (reference sequence). CDR3 sequence (DNA): TGTGCCAGTAGCCTCCCGACAGGGGGCACTGAAGCTTTCTTT. This translates into CASSLPTGGTEAFF. The full variable domain, with the rest looked up from reference TRBV19 and TRBJ1-1, is DGGITQSPKYLFRKEGQNVTLSCEQNLNHDAMYWYRQDPGQGLRLIYYSQIVNDFQKGDIAEGYSVSREKKESFPLTVTSAQKNPTAFYLCASSLPTGGTEAFFGQGTRLTVV.

This clone has just a few counts. The germline gene is not matched at one end of the junction; a read error may be the cause. V is TRBV2 and J is TRBJ2-1; the match to TRBD2 covers 12 bases. This CDR3 comprises 14 residues. Germline CDR1 is SNHLY and CDR2 is FYNNEI. CDR3 protein: CATSVASGGASQFF. CDR3 coding DNA: TGTGCCACCAGTGTCGCTAGCGGGGGGGCTTCGCAGTTCTTC. Filled out from reference TRBV2 and TRBJ2-1, the complete variable domain reads EPEVTQTPSHQVTQMGQEVILRCVPISNHLYFYWYRQILGQKVEFLVSFYNNEISEKSEIFDDQFSVERPDGSNFTLKIRSTKLEDSAMYFCATSVASGGASQFFGPGTRLTVL.

For the CDR3, the DNA is TGCGCCAGCAGCACCCGGTTGGATACGCAGTATTTT. Amino acids: CASSTRLDTQYF. The rearrangement uses TRBV5-1 and TRBJ2-3; D is unclear. V shed 4 bases and J shed 6 bases, with 9 bases lying between them. The CDR3 totals 12 residues. The germline gives CDR1 SGHRS, CDR2 YFSETQ.

The chain carries TRBV5-1 and TRBJ2-1, with D perhaps TRBD2 (6 bases). Germline assignment: CDR1 SGHRS and CDR2 YFSETQ. The germline V and J ends were trimmed by 4 bases and 3 bases, with 20 bases remaining between them. The CDR3 has 17 amino acids. CDR3 loop: CASSPIFGGPNYNEQFF. The DNA for the CDR3 is TGCGCCAGCAGCCCTATCTTCGGGGGACCTAACTACAATGAGCAGTTCTTC.

J is TRBJ2-7 and V is TRBV11-2, with no clear D. This CDR3 comprises 11 residues. V dropped 8 bases and J dropped 6 bases, with 11 bases sitting between them. Germline V gives CDR1 SGHAT, CDR2 FQNNGV. The DNA for the CDR3 is TGTGCCAGCCGCCACAGCTCCGAGCAGTACTTC. This gives the protein CASRHSSEQYF. The variable domain in full, with the rest retrieved from reference TRBV11-2 and TRBJ2-7, is EAGVAQSPRYKIIEKRQSVAFWCNPISGHATLYWYQQILGQGPKLLIQFQNNGVVDDSQLPKDRFSAERLKGVDSTLKIQPAKLEDSAVYLCASRHSSEQYFGPGTRLTVT.

CDR3 in DNA: TGTGCCAGCAGCTCCTCGACAGGGGCCTACGAGCAGTACTTC. Encoded protein: CASSSSTGAYEQYF. This sequence joins TRBV11-2 and TRBJ2-7; 8 bases match TRBD1. CDR3 length: 14 residues. Germline CDR1 SGHAT, CDR2 FQNNGV. The V gene end was trimmed by 4 bases and the J gene end by 2 bases; junction bases not matched to a gene: 4. The full variable domain, completed using reference TRBV11-2 and TRBJ2-7, is EAGVAQSPRYKIIEKRQSVAFWCNPISGHATLYWYQQILGQGPKLLIQFQNNGVVDDSQLPKDRFSAERLKGVDSTLKIQPAKLEDSAVYLCASSSSTGAYEQYFGPGTRLTVT.

The chain links TRBV27 to TRBJ2-1, with TRBD2 identical over 12 bases. The CDR3 has 16 residues. Germline loops: CDR1 MNHEY, CDR2 SMNVEV (reference sequence). Trimming removed 2 bases from V and 4 bases from J; junction bases left unmatched: 3. The CDR3 nucleotides are TGTGCCAGCAGTTTAACTAGCGGGGGGATGTACAATGAGCAGTTCTTC. Translated: CASSLTSGGMYNEQFF.

This clone was observed a handful of times. The chain uses TRBV6-5 and TRBJ1-1; 9 nucleotides line up with TRBD1. Trimming removed 1 base from V and 9 bases from J; junction bases left unmatched: 12. This CDR3 spans 16 amino acids. Germline V lookup: CDR1 MNHEY, CDR2 SVGAGI. In DNA form, the CDR3 reads TGTGCCAGCAGTTACTTCGGGACAGGGATCCCAAGTAAAGCTTTCTTT. Translated, it gives CASSYFGTGIPSKAFF.

This chain uses TRBV6-1 with TRBJ2-1, with 7 nucleotides matching TRBD2. Germline CDR1 is MNHNS and CDR2 is SASEGT. The ends lost 5 bases at V and 7 bases at J; junction bases unmatched: 8. The CDR3 contains 14 residues. Here the CDR3 DNA reads TGTGCCAGCAGTCAGACCTTACTAGCGAATGAGCAGTTCTTC. The encoded protein is CASSQTLLANEQFF.